Below are 23 T cell receptor beta chains sequenced from a single sample in a study of cytomegalovirus exposure and HLA in healthy donors. 60 Vbeta and 13 Jbeta primers were used in PCR. The protocol was immunoSEQ multiplex PCR, while the TCRdb copy is restricted to in-frame clones and leaves out a portion. The sample consists of 170,000 or so clones, 80% to 85% of them appearing once. The sample was PBMCs. All receptors derive from a man in his forties or fifties in good health and CMV-seronegative.

This rearrangement joins TRBV19 to TRBJ2-7, with 7 positions matching TRBD1. Germline trimming cut 6 bases from V and 6 bases from J; bases unmatched to any gene: 14. Germline-derived CDR1 and CDR2 are LNHDA and SQIVND (reference sequence). This CDR3 comprises 15 residues. CDR3 sequence reads: CASRPRDSWVVEQYF. The DNA for the CDR3 is TGTGCCAGTAGACCCAGGGACAGCTGGGTGGTCGAGCAGTACTTC.

The genes are TRBV6-4 and TRBJ2-1; 7 bases agree with TRBD1. Trimming at V came to 5 bases and at J to 0 bases, leaving 4 bases not matched to a gene. The CDR3 length is 15 residues. Germline V lookup: CDR1 MRHNA, CDR2 SNTAGT. This chain's CDR3 is CASSPDRSSYNEQFF. For the CDR3, the DNA is TGTGCCAGCAGTCCGGACAGGAGCTCCTACAATGAGCAGTTCTTC.

The rearrangement links TRBV14 to TRBJ1-1; maybe TRBD1 (6 bases). The length of the CDR3 is 17 residues. The germline V and J ends were trimmed by 1 base and 1 base, with 16 bases remaining between them. The germline CDR1 and CDR2 sequences are SGHDN and FVKESK. The CDR3 coding sequence is TGTGCCAGCAGCCAAGCTGGGGGCCCTACTTCGAACACTGAAGCTTTCTTT. Translated, it gives CASSQAGGPTSNTEAFF.

The rearrangement links TRBV5-1 to TRBJ1-6, with D tentatively TRBD1 (5 bases). The CDR3 length is 14 residues. The ends were cut back, 0 bases at V and 5 bases at J, with 6 bases in the middle. Germline CDR1 and CDR2: SGHRS and YFSETQ. For the CDR3, the DNA is TGCGCCAGCAGCTTGGGACAGCATAATTCACCCCTCCACTTT. It specifies CASSLGQHNSPLHF.

V is TRBV27 and J is TRBJ1-5; 7 bases align to TRBD1. The CDR3 runs 12 residues. V was pared by 4 bases and J by 7 bases, with 1 base of the junction left unmatched. Germline-derived CDR1 and CDR2 are MNHEY and SMNVEV (reference sequence). In DNA, the CDR3 is TGTGCCAGCAGTTCCAGGGGGCAGCCCCAGCATTTT. It is translated as CASSSRGQPQHF.

V usage is TRBV7-3 and J usage is TRBJ2-1; no reliable D call. The germline gives CDR1 SGHTA, CDR2 FQGTGA. V lost 5 bases, J lost 7 bases, and 12 bases lay in between. The CDR3 totals 13 residues. The CDR3 spells CASSRLGKNEQFF. The CDR3 DNA follows: TGTGCCAGCAGCCGCCTTGGCAAGAATGAGCAGTTCTTC.

This clone was found a few times. This chain uses TRBV6-5 with TRBJ1-1, with unresolved D. The CDR3 contains 14 residues. Germline-derived CDR1 and CDR2 are MNHEY and SVGAGI. The germline V and J ends were trimmed by 5 bases and 0 bases, with 10 bases remaining between them. CDR3 protein: CASSTVFMNTEAFF. In nucleotides, the CDR3 is TGTGCCAGCAGTACAGTTTTTATGAACACTGAAGCTTTCTTT.

This clone was observed a handful of times. The gene calls are TRBV7-2 and TRBJ1-5, with 7 bases lining up with TRBD1. This CDR3 has 15 amino acids. Germline-derived CDR1 and CDR2 are SGHTA and FQGNSA. V shed 1 base and J 6 bases; nucleotides not matched to a gene: 6. Written as DNA, the CDR3 is TGTGCCAGCAGCTTAGGACAGGGTTTGTTTCAGCCCCAGCATTTT. Amino acids: CASSLGQGLFQPQHF.

The chain joins TRBV6-5 to TRBJ1-5; no clear D. V lost 8 bases to trimming and J lost 0 bases, with 14 bases between them. The CDR3 spans 15 residues. Germline loops: CDR1 MNHEY, CDR2 SVGAGI. The CDR3 DNA reads as TGTGCCAGCGTAAGGGAGATTTATAGCAATCAGCCCCAGCATTTT. It codes for CASVREIYSNQPQHF.

This chain connects TRBV27 to TRBJ2-5; 9 nucleotides line up with TRBD2. V gave up 6 bases and J gave up 7 bases; unmatched junction bases: 12. Germline loops: CDR1 MNHEY, CDR2 SMNVEV (reference sequence). This CDR3 is built from 15 residues. CDR3 loop: CASRSSGKGEVTQYF. The CDR3, as DNA: TGTGCCAGCAGATCTAGCGGGAAAGGGGAGGTGACCCAGTACTTC.

This clone was seen only a few times. The chain has TRBV5-5 and TRBJ1-3, with D possibly matching TRBD1 (6 bases). CDR3 length equals 14 residues. The germline gives CDR1 SGHKS, CDR2 YYEKEE (reference sequence). The ends were cut back, 5 bases at V and 4 bases at J, with 13 bases in the middle. The CDR3 DNA is TGTGCCAGCAGTCTCACAGGGAGCGGAAACACCATATATTTT. Its translation: CASSLTGSGNTIYF.

The chain recombines TRBV5-1 with TRBJ1-4; tentatively, D is TRBD1 (6 bases). Trimming stripped 3 bases from V and 7 bases from J, with 16 bases between. Germline V gene data show CDR1 as SGHRS and CDR2 as YFSETQ. The length of the CDR3 is 15 residues. The CDR3 reads CASSSDRSRGEKLFF. CDR3 nucleotide sequence: TGCGCCAGCAGCTCTGACCGCTCCAGGGGTGAAAAACTGTTTTTT. Drawing the rest from reference TRBV5-1 and TRBJ1-4, the complete variable domain is KAGVTQTPRYLIKTRGQQVTLSCSPISGHRSVSWYQQTPGQGLQFLFEYFSETQRNKGNFPGRFSGRQFSNSRSEMNVSTLELGDSALYLCASSSDRSRGEKLFFGSGTQLSVL.

The chain links TRBV19 to TRBJ1-5, with 8 positions matching TRBD1. V lost 5 bases, J lost 8 bases, and 8 bases stayed unmatched. There are 14 residues in the CDR3. Per the germline V gene, CDR1 is LNHDA and CDR2 is SQIVND (reference sequence). The CDR3 region is CASSVGQGYKPQHF. CDR3 coding DNA: TGTGCCAGTAGTGTTGGACAGGGCTATAAGCCCCAGCATTTT.

V is TRBV6-6 and J is TRBJ2-2; the D gene is possibly TRBD1 (5 bases). The CDR3 loop spans 14 amino acids. Germline loops: CDR1 MNHNY, CDR2 SVGAGI (reference sequence). V lost 6 bases and J 1 base, leaving 9 bases between the germline ends. Here the CDR3 reads CASSRGQNTGELFF. The CDR3, as DNA: TGTGCCAGCAGCCGAGGACAGAACACCGGGGAGCTGTTTTTT.

This clone was picked up one time. The same CDR3 also results from other DNA sequences found in this sample. V usage is TRBV5-1 and J usage is TRBJ1-1, with D perhaps matching TRBD1 (5 bases). This CDR3 spans 14 amino acids. Trimming took off 1 base at V and 1 base at J, with 8 bases between the two ends. Germline CDR1 SGHRS, CDR2 YFSETQ. CDR3 loop: CASSLQGANTEAFF. The CDR3 bases are TGCGCCAGCAGCTTGCAAGGGGCGAACACTGAAGCTTTCTTT.

The genes are TRBV7-2 and TRBJ2-7; 8 nucleotides match TRBD2. CDR1 SGHTA and CDR2 FQGNSA come from the germline V gene. The V segment lost 1 base and the J segment 2 bases; nucleotides outside the gene matches: 4. The CDR3 is 15 residues long. The chain's CDR3 is CASSLDPAGAYEQYF. The CDR3 DNA reads as TGTGCCAGCAGCTTAGACCCAGCGGGAGCCTACGAGCAGTACTTC. Drawing the rest from reference TRBV7-2 and TRBJ2-7, the complete variable domain is GAGVSQSPSNKVTEKGKDVELRCDPISGHTALYWYRQSLGQGLEFLIYFQGNSAPDKSGLPSDRFSAERTGGSVSTLTIQRTQQEDSAVYLCASSLDPAGAYEQYFGPGTRLTVT.

The chain uses TRBV2 and TRBJ1-1; TRBD1 is a possible D gene (6 bases). This CDR3 has 14 residues. The V gene lost 0 bases and the J gene lost 8 bases, with 13 bases spanning the gap. The germline gives CDR1 SNHLY, CDR2 FYNNEI. The CDR3 DNA is TGTGCCAGCAGTGAAGCGGGCGGGGGCGGAGAAGCTTTCTTT. It codes for CASSEAGGGGEAFF.

This clone was seen only once. This chain connects TRBV5-1 to TRBJ2-3; the D gene is possibly TRBD2 (5 bases). This CDR3 is 18 amino acids long. Germline V gene data show CDR1 as SGHRS and CDR2 as YFSETQ. V lost 4 bases, J lost 2 bases, and 23 bases lay in between. CDR3 DNA: TGCGCCAGCAGCGCCCGCCCTAGGACCCTACTAGACACAGATACGCAGTATTTT. Translating it yields CASSARPRTLLDTDTQYF.

The V and J genes are TRBV5-4 and TRBJ2-3; D may be TRBD2 (6 bases). V was cut by 4 bases and J by 4 bases, with 10 bases left in between. Germline V CDR1 and CDR2: SGHNT, YYREEE (reference sequence). The CDR3 length is 13 residues. CDR3: CASSGRLADTQYF. The CDR3 nucleotides read TGTGCCAGCAGCGGCCGACTAGCAGATACGCAGTATTTT.

V is TRBV5-1 and J is TRBJ1-2; D not resolved. Germline V lookup: CDR1 SGHRS, CDR2 YFSETQ. The CDR3 consists of 13 residues. V shed 5 bases and J shed 0 bases, with 8 bases lying between them. In DNA form, the CDR3 reads TGCGCCAGCAGATCAGAGGCTAACTATGGCTACACCTTC. This codes for CASRSEANYGYTF.

The chain's CDR3 is CSALVSGTYNEQFF. CDR3 nucleotides: TGCAGCGCTCTCGTTAGCGGGACCTACAATGAGCAGTTCTTC. The V call is TRBV29-1, the J call TRBJ2-1; 8 positions match TRBD2. Germline V CDR1 and CDR2: SQVTM, ANQGSEA. The V gene end was trimmed by 7 bases and the J gene end by 2 bases; junction bases not matched to a gene: 7. This CDR3 region has 14 residues.

The V call is TRBV4-1, the J call TRBJ2-4; D perhaps matches TRBD2 (5 bases). Per germline, CDR1 MGHRA and CDR2 YSYEKL. Trimming removed 1 base from V and 3 bases from J, with 16 bases in between. CDR3 length: 17 residues. The CDR3 DNA follows: TGCGCCAGCAGCCAAGCCCCTAGTACGGGGAACAAAAACATTCAGTACTTC. It codes for CASSQAPSTGNKNIQYF.

By proportion, this clone is medium-sized (0.01 to 0.1%). The rearrangement links TRBV6-1 to TRBJ2-7; the match to TRBD2 covers 9 bases. The germline CDR1 and CDR2 sequences are MNHNS and SASEGT. The CDR3 is 13 residues long. The CDR3 coding sequence is TGTGGTAGTGTTGCGGGAGGGCTGAACGAGCAGTACTTC. Amino acids: CGSVAGGLNEQYF.